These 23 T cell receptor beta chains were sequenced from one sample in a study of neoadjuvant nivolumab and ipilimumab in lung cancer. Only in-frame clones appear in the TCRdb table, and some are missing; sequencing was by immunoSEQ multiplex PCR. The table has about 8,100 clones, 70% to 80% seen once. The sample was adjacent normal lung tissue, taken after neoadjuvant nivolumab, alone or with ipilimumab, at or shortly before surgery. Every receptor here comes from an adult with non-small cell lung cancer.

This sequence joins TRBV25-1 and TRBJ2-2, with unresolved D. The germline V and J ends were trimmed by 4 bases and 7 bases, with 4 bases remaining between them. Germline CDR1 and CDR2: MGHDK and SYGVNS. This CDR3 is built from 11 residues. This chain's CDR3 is CASSGGGELFF. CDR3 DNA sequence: TGTGCCAGCAGTGGGGGCGGGGAGCTGTTTTTT.

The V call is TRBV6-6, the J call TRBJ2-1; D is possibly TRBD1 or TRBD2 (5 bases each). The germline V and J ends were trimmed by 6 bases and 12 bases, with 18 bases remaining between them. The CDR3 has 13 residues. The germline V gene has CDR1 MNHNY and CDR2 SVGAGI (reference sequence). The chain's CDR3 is CASSLLGPSGQFF. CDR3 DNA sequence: TGTGCCAGCAGCCTCCTGGGGCCAAGCGGGCAGTTCTTC.

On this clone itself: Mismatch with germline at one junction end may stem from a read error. The CDR3 DNA is TGTGCCAGCAGGGACGCAGGATACACAGATGCGCAGTATTTT. Encoded protein: CASRDAGYTDAQYF. The chain carries TRBV6-6 and TRBJ2-3; D is unclear. The germline CDR1 and CDR2 sequences are MNHNY and SVGAGI (reference sequence). CDR3 length: 14 amino acids.

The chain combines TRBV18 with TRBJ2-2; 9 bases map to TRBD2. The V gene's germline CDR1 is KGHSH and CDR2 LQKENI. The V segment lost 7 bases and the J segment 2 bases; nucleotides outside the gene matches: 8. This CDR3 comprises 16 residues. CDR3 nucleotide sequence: TGTGCCAGCTTCACTGGAGCGGGGGGAAACACCGGGGAGCTGTTTTTT. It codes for CASFTGAGGNTGELFF.

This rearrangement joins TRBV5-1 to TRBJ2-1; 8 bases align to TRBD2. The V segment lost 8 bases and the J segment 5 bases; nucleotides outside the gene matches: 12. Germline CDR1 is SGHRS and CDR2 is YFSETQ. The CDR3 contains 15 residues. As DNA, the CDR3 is TGCGCCAGTAGTCGGGGGGGGCAGGTGGACAATGAGCAGTTCTTC. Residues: CASSRGGQVDNEQFF.

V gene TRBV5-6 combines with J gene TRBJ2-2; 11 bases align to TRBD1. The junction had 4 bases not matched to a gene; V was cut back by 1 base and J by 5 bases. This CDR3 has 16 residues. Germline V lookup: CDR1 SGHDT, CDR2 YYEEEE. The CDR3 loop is CASSLPGQGGTGELFF. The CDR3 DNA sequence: TGTGCCAGCAGCTTGCCGGGACAGGGGGGGACCGGGGAGCTGTTTTTT. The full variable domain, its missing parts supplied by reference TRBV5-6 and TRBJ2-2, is DAGVTQSPTHLIKTRGQQVTLRCSPKSGHDTVSWYQQALGQGPQFIFQYYEEEERQRGNFPDRFSGHQFPNYSSELNVNALLLGDSALYLCASSLPGQGGTGELFFGEGSRLTVL.

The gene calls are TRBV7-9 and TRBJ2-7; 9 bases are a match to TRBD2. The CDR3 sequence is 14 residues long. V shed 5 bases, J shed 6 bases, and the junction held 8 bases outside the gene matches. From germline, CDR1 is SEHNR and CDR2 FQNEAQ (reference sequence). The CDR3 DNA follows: TGTGCCAGCAGCCGACTAGCGGCACCTTTCGAGCAGTACTTC. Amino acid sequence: CASSRLAAPFEQYF.

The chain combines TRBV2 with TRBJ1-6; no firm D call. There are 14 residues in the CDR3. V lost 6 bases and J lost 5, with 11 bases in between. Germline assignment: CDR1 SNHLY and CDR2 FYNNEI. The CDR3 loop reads CASSAERHNSPLHF. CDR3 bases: TGTGCCAGCAGCGCGGAGCGACATAATTCACCCCTCCACTTT. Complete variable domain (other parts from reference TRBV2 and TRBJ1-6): EPEVTQTPSHQVTQMGQEVILRCVPISNHLYFYWYRQILGQKVEFLVSFYNNEISEKSEIFDDQFSVERPDGSNFTLKIRSTKLEDSAMYFCASSAERHNSPLHFGNGTRLTVT.

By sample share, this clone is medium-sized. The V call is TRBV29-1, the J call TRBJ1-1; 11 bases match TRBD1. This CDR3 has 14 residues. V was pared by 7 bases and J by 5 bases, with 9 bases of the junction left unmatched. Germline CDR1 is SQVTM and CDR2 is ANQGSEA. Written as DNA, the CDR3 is TGCAGCGCTTGGGACAGGGGGTCTTTGACTGAAGCTTTCTTT. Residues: CSAWDRGSLTEAFF. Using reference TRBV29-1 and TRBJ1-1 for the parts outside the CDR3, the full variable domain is SAVISQKPSRDICQRGTSLTIQCQVDSQVTMMFWYRQQPGQSLTLIATANQGSEATYESGFVIDKFPISRPNLTFSTLTVSNMSPEDSSIYLCSAWDRGSLTEAFFGQGTRLTVV.

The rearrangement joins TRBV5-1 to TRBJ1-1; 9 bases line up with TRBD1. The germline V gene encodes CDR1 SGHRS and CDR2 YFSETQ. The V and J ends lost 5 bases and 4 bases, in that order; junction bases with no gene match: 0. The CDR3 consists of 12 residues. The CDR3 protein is CASRTGGTEAFF. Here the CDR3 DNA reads TGCGCCAGCAGGACAGGGGGCACTGAAGCTTTCTTT.

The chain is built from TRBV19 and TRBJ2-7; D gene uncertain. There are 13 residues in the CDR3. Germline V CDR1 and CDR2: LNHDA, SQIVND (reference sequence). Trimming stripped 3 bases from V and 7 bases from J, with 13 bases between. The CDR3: CASSMATFREQYF. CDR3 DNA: TGTGCCAGTAGTATGGCCACCTTTCGGGAGCAGTACTTC.

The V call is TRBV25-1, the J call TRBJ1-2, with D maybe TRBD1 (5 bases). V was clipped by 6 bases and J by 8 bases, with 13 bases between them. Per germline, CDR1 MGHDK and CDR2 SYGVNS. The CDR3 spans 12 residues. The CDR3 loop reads CASRDNSLGYTF. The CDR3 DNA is TGTGCCAGCAGGGACAACTCCCTCGGCTACACCTTC.

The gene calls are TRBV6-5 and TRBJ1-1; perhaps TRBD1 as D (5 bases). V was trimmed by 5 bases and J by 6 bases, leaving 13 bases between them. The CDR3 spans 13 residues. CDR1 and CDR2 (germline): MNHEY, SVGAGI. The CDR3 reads CASSGDLDSEAFF. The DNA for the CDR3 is TGTGCCAGCAGTGGGGACTTGGATTCTGAAGCTTTCTTT.

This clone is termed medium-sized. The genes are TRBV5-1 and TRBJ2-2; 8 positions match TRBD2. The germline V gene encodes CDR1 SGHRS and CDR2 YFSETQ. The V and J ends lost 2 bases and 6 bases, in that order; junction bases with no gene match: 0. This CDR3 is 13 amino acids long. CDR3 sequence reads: CASSFGGAGELFF. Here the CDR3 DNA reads TGCGCCAGCAGCTTCGGGGGGGCCGGGGAGCTGTTTTTT.

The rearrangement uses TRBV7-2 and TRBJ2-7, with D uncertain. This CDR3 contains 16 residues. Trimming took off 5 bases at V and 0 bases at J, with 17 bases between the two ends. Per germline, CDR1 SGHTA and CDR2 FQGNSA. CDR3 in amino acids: CASSPDSWASSYEQYF. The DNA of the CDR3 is TGTGCCAGCAGCCCCGACTCCTGGGCTAGCTCCTACGAGCAGTACTTC.

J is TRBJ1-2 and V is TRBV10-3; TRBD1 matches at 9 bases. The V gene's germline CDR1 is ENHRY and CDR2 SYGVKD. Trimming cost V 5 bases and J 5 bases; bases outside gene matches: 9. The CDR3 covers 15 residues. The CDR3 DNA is TGTGCCATCAGTCCTCCGACAGACAGGGGGTATGGCTACACCTTC. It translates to CAISPPTDRGYGYTF.

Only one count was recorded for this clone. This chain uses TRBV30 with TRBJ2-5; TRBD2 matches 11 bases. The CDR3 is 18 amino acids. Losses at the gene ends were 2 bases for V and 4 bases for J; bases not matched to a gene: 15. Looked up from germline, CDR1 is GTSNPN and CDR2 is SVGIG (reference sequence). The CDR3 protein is CAWSFPLLAGAQRETQYF. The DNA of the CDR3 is TGTGCCTGGAGTTTTCCACTACTAGCGGGGGCTCAACGAGAGACCCAGTACTTC. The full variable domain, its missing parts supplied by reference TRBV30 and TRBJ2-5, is SQTIHQWPATLVQPVGSPLSLECTVEGTSNPNLYWYRQAAGRGLQLLFYSVGIGQISSEVPQNLSASRPQDRQFILSSKKLLLSDSGFYLCAWSFPLLAGAQRETQYFGPGTRLLVL.

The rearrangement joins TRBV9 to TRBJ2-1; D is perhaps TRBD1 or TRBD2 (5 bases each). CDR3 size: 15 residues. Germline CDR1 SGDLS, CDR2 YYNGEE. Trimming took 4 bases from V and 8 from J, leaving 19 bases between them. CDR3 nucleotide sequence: TGTGCCAGCAGCCCCTGGGGTAGAGGGGTCTATGAGCAGTTCTTC. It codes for CASSPWGRGVYEQFF.

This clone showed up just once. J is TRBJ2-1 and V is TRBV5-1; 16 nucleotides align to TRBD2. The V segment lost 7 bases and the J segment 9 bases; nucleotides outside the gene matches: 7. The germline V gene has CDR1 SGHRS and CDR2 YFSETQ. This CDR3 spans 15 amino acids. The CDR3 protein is CASRTGTSGGVEQFF. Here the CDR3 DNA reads TGCGCCAGCCGCACCGGGACTAGCGGGGGGGTTGAGCAGTTCTTC.

The DNA for the CDR3 is TGTGCCAGCAGCCCCACCAATCAGCCCCAGCATTTT. As protein: CASSPTNQPQHF. V gene TRBV7-9 combines with J gene TRBJ1-5; D unclear. In germline, CDR1 is SEHNR, CDR2 FQNEAQ (reference sequence). The ends were cut back, 5 bases at V and 3 bases at J, with 5 bases in the middle. The CDR3 extends over 12 amino acids.

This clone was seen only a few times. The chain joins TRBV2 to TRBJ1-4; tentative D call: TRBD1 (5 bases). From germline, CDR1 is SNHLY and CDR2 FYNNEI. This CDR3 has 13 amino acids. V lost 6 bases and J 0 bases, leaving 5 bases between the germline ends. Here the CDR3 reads CASRTATNEKLFF. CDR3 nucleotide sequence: TGTGCCAGCAGGACAGCAACTAATGAAAAACTGTTTTTT.

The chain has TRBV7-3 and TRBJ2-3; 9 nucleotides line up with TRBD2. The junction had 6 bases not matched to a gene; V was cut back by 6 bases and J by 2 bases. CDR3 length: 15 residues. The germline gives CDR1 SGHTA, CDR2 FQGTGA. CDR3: CASSFSGGFTDTQYF. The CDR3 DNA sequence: TGTGCCAGCAGTTTTAGCGGGGGATTCACAGATACGCAGTATTTT.

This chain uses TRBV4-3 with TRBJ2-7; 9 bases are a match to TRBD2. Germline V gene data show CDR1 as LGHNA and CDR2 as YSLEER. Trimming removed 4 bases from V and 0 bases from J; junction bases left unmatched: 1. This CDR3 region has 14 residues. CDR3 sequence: CASSPSGASYEQYF. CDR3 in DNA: TGCGCCAGCAGCCCTAGCGGGGCCTCCTACGAGCAGTACTTC.